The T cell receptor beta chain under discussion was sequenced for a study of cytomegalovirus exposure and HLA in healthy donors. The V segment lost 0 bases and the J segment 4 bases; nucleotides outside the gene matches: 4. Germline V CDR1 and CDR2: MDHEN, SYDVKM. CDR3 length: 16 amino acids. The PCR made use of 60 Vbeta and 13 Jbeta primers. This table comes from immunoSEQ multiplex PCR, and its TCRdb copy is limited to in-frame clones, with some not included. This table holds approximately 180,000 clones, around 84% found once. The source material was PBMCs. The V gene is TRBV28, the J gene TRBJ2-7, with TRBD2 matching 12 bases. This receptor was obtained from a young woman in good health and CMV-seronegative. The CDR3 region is CASSLWTSGSFYEQYF. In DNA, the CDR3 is TGTGCCAGCAGTTTATGGACTAGCGGGAGCTTTTACGAGCAGTACTTC.